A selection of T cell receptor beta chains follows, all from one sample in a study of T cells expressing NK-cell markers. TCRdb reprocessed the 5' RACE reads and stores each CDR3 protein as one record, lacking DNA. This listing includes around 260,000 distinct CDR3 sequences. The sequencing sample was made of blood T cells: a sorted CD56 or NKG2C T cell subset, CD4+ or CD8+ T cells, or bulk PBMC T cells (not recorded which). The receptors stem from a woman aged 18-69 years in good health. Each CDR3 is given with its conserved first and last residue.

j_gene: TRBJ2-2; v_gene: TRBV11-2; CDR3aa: CASSLRTGAGELFF
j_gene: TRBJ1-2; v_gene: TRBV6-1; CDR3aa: CASSERGGAYGYTF
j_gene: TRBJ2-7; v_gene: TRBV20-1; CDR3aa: CSARLVGGYEQYF
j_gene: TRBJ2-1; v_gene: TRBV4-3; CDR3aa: CASSQVGQGTNEQFF
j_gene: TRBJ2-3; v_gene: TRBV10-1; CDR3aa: CASRTSGGLNTQYF
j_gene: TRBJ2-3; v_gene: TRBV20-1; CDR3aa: CSAAGGSHTDTQYF
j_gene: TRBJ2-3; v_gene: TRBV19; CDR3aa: CASSIWGPTDTQYF
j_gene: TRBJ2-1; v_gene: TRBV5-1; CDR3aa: CASRLGAGGINEQFF
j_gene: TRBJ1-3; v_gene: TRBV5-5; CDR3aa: CASSFALISGNTIYF
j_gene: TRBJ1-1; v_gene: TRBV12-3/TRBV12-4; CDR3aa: CASSLGVSGNTEAFF
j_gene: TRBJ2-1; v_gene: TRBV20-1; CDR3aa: CSAKNLRANYNEQFF
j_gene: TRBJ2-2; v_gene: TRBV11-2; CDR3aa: CASSLRSGRSEELFF
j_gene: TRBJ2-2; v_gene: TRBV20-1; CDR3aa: CSCRGTLMNTGELFF
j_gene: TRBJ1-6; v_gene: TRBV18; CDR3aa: CASSPPGGQPNAPLHF
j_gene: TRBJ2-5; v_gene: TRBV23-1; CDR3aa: CATTGQGNVETQYF
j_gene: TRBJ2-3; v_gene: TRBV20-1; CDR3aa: CSALLGTPRGLSTDTQYF
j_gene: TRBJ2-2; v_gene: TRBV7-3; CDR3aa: CASSLNQPGSGGELFF
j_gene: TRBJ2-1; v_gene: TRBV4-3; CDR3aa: CASSQGLRGAYNEQFF
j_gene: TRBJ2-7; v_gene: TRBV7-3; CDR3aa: CASSSSGGSYEQYF
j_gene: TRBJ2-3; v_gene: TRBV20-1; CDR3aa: CSAAGRYTDTQYF
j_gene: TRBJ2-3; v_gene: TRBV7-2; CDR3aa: CASSLAAGADTQYF
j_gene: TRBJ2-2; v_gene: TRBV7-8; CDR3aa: CASSLAGGLAGAGGELFF
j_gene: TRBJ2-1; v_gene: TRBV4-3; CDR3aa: CASSASGNEQFF
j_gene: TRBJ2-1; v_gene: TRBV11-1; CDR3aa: CASSLASVGRWNEQFF
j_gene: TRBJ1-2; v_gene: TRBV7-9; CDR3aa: CASSLDGLNYGYTF
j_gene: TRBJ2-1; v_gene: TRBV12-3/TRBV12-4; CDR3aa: CASSQVILPGRANEQFF
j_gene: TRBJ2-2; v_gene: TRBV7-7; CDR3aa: CASSQGLAGGDPGELFF
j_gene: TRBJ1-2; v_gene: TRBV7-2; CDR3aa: CASSLARGAETF
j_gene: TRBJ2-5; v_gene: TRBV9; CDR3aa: CASSVRGVCKTQYF
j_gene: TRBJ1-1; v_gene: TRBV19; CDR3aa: CATMPIIGGRGTEAFF